This T cell receptor (beta chain) came from a study of a mutant IDH1 vaccine in newly diagnosed glioma. Study background: Therapy received beforehand was radiotherapy, temozolomide, or both, with most patients given both. Study-wide results and limits: No link was apparently found between pseudoprogression and changes in top peripheral T cell clonotypes.

The CDR3 totals 14 residues. The germline gives CDR1 SGDLS, CDR2 YYNGEE. The germline V and J ends were trimmed by 0 bases and 5 bases, with 11 bases remaining between them. This sample's time point: week 47, end of study. Alongside topical imiquimod, each dose of vaccine comprised 300 ug of mutant IDH1 20-mer peptide. The patients received vaccinations eight times, in weeks 1, 3, 5, 7, 11, 15, 19 and 23. Each donor presented with a new WHO grade 3 or 4 astrocytoma that tested IDH1-mutant and showed ATRX loss. Assay used: immunoSEQ multiplex PCR; TCRdb lists only in-frame clones, some missing. Among approximately 37,000 clones listed, approximately 82% were seen once. A word on this clone: What it binds is unknown.

This clonotype was sampled from a man aged 18 to 29 with glioma. Some clones in this sample may be carry-over from other donors' samples. The chain has TRBV9 and TRBJ2-5; maybe TRBD2 (7 bases). Sequencing used PBMCs, obtained from a glioma patient whose treatment included an IDH1 peptide vaccine. Here the CDR3 DNA reads TGTGCCAGCAGCGTAGAGGGGGGGATGGAGACCCAGTACTTC. Encoded protein: CASSVEGGMETQYF.